These 27 T cell receptor beta chains were all obtained from the same sample, sequenced in a study of OX40 agonist ivuxolimab in advanced cancers. The library came from the immunoSEQ multiplex PCR assay. As stored in TCRdb, this immuneACCESS dataset retains in-frame rearrangements with V and J assigned. A fraction of the clones does not appear; measured against another copy, unresolved V genes explain less than half of the discrepancy, and the remainder lacks a known reason. In all, the sample holds 65,000 to 90,000 clones, and around 90% of those were seen once. The top ten constitute roughly 0.5% of the sample. The source was CD4+ or CD8+ T cells sorted from blood, collected in a trial of the OX40 agonist ivuxolimab. The receptors come from an adult with an advanced solid tumor such as melanoma, head and neck, liver or kidney cancer.

The chain is built from TRBV28 and TRBJ2-7; 8 nucleotides agree with TRBD2. The CDR3 runs to 14 residues. Germline-derived CDR1 and CDR2 are MDHEN and SYDVKM. The trim removed 5 bases at V and 2 bases at J, leaving 5 bases unmatched. CDR3 bases: TGTGCCAGCAGTCTTAGCGGGACTCCCTACGAGCAGTACTTC. It is translated as CASSLSGTPYEQYF.

This clone has just one count. This chain links TRBV30 with TRBJ2-7; no definite D call. The CDR3 contains 15 residues. V lost 0 bases and J 4 bases, leaving 16 bases between the germline ends. Germline CDR1 reads GTSNPN; CDR2 reads SVGIG (reference sequence). The CDR3 spells CAWSVRALNRYEQYF. The CDR3 DNA follows: TGTGCCTGGAGTGTAAGGGCCCTCAATCGGTACGAGCAGTACTTC.

The gene calls are TRBV2 and TRBJ1-1; 7 bases are a match to TRBD1. CDR3 size: 14 residues. From germline, CDR1 is SNHLY and CDR2 FYNNEI. J was trimmed by 3 bases and V by 6 bases; bases with no gene match: 7. Here the CDR3 DNA reads TGTGCCAGCAGCCCAACAGGGGTGTACACTGAAGCTTTCTTT. Protein product: CASSPTGVYTEAFF.

This sequence joins TRBV30 and TRBJ1-4, with a weak D call TRBD1 (5 bases). CDR3 length equals 13 residues. Trimming removed 7 bases from V and 2 bases from J, with 11 bases in between. Germline V lookup: CDR1 GTSNPN, CDR2 SVGIG (reference sequence). Here the CDR3 reads CAYHRQTNEKLFF. CDR3 DNA sequence: TGTGCCTACCACCGACAGACTAATGAAAAACTGTTTTTT.

This chain uses TRBV6-5 with TRBJ1-4; a weak D match, TRBD1 (5 bases). The length of the CDR3 is 14 residues. In germline, CDR1 is MNHEY, CDR2 SVGAGI. Trimming removed 4 bases from V and 5 bases from J, with 11 bases in between. The CDR3 protein is CASSFGRGNEKLFF. The CDR3 DNA is TGTGCCAGCAGTTTCGGTCGGGGGAATGAAAAACTGTTTTTT.

This chain joins TRBV10-1 and TRBJ1-1; tentative D call: TRBD1 (5 bases). Germline V lookup: CDR1 WNHNN, CDR2 SYGVQD (reference sequence). The CDR3 consists of 14 residues. The V end was cut by 7 bases, the J end by 2 bases, with 14 bases between. The CDR3 nucleotides read TGCGCCAGCAAGAGGGGCGCGGTAAACACTGAAGCTTTCTTT. As protein: CASKRGAVNTEAFF.

The chain recombines TRBV30 with TRBJ1-3; D perhaps matches TRBD1 (5 bases). Germline V gives CDR1 GTSNPN, CDR2 SVGIG (reference sequence). CDR3 length: 14 amino acids. V was clipped by 2 bases and J by 0 bases, with 8 bases between them. The CDR3 nucleotides are TGTGCCTGGAGTCTTCAGGGCTCTGGAAACACCATATATTTT. This encodes CAWSLQGSGNTIYF.

The CDR3 nucleotides are TGCGCCAGCACCCCACTAGCGGGACAAAGTCTGTTCTTC. Translating it yields CASTPLAGQSLFF. The V gene is TRBV10-1, the J gene TRBJ2-1, with 10 nucleotides matching TRBD2. The CDR3 consists of 13 residues. Losses at the gene ends were 7 bases for V and 15 bases for J; bases not matched to a gene: 12. Per the germline V gene, CDR1 is WNHNN and CDR2 is SYGVQD (reference sequence).

This chain links TRBV5-6 with TRBJ1-5; D may be TRBD1 (6 bases). The length of the CDR3 is 15 residues. V lost 3 bases to trimming and J lost 4 bases, with 14 bases between them. The germline CDR1 and CDR2 sequences are SGHDT and YYEEEE. The DNA for the CDR3 is TGTGCCAGCAGCTCGAACAGGGCCGAAAATCAGCCCCAGCATTTT. This codes for CASSSNRAENQPQHF.

The rearrangement joins TRBV10-2 to TRBJ2-7; TRBD1 agrees at 8 bases. CDR1 is WSHSY, CDR2 SAAADI, per germline. The CDR3 is 14 amino acids. J lost 6 bases, V lost 7 bases, and 11 bases had no gene match. CDR3 amino acids: CASTVAGGYGEQYF. In DNA, the CDR3 is TGCGCCAGCACGGTGGCAGGGGGCTATGGCGAGCAGTACTTC.

The V and J genes are TRBV9 and TRBJ1-2; tentative D call: TRBD1 (5 bases). The germline V gene encodes CDR1 SGDLS and CDR2 YYNGEE. Trimming cost V 0 bases and J 3 bases, with 9 bases left between them. The CDR3 is 14 amino acids. The CDR3 here is CASSVGGLHYGYTF. CDR3 nucleotides: TGTGCCAGCAGCGTAGGGGGACTCCACTATGGCTACACCTTC.

This chain links TRBV9 with TRBJ2-7; D is possibly TRBD1 or TRBD2 (5 bases each). The CDR3 totals 16 residues. V dropped 0 bases and J dropped 5 bases, with 18 bases sitting between them. CDR1 is SGDLS and CDR2 is YYNGEE in the germline V gene. The DNA for the CDR3 is TGTGCCAGCAGCGTAGATCTGACAGCCGGGGTCCACGAGCAGTACTTC. It yields the protein CASSVDLTAGVHEQYF.

This clone has only one observation. This chain links TRBV19 with TRBJ2-3, with 8 bases lining up with TRBD2. Germline V gives CDR1 LNHDA, CDR2 SQIVND (reference sequence). V shed 5 bases and J 6 bases; nucleotides not matched to a gene: 7. This CDR3 region has 14 residues. Here the CDR3 DNA reads TGTGCCAGTAGTCCAGCGGGAGTGGCCGATACGCAGTATTTT. Its protein product is CASSPAGVADTQYF.

About this clone: Distinct nucleotide sequences in the sample also encode this CDR3. V usage is TRBV5-1 and J usage is TRBJ2-7; 9 bases are a match to TRBD1. The CDR3 consists of 14 residues. Germline V gene lookup returns CDR1 SGHRS and CDR2 YFSETQ. The junction had 1 base not matched to a gene; V was cut back by 0 bases and J by 3 bases. The CDR3 sequence: CASSLEGQGYEQYF. CDR3 DNA: TGCGCCAGCAGCTTGGAGGGACAGGGCTACGAGCAGTACTTC.

In its sample, this clone was seen once. CDR3 DNA: TGTGCCAGCTCTCGGGACAGGGGTACCGGGGAGCTGTTTTTT. Translating gives CASSRDRGTGELFF. The J gene is TRBJ2-2, the V gene TRBV7-6; 10 bases map to TRBD1. With V trimmed by 8 bases and J by 5 bases, 5 bases remained unmatched. CDR1 and CDR2 (germline): SGHVS, FNYEAQ. The CDR3 is 14 amino acids.

This clone was observed a few times. V usage is TRBV19 and J usage is TRBJ1-1, with a weak D call TRBD1 (5 bases). Trimming cost V 7 bases and J 7 bases, with 13 bases left between them. The length of the CDR3 is 12 residues. The germline CDR1 and CDR2 sequences are LNHDA and SQIVND (reference sequence). The CDR3 spells CASTLGRGEAFF. CDR3 DNA: TGTGCCAGTACCCTCGGAAGGGGTGAAGCTTTCTTT.

The rearrangement joins TRBV9 to TRBJ1-4; TRBD1 might be the D (6 bases). The CDR3 is made up of 14 amino acids. The germline V and J ends were trimmed by 3 bases and 3 bases, with 9 bases remaining between them. Germline-derived CDR1 and CDR2 are SGDLS and YYNGEE. In DNA, the CDR3 is TGTGCCAGCAGCGAGGGGGATGCTAATGAAAAACTGTTTTTT. It is translated as CASSEGDANEKLFF. Supplemented by reference TRBV9 and TRBJ1-4, the full variable domain reads DSGVTQTPKHLITATGQRVTLRCSPRSGDLSVYWYQQSLDQGLQFLIQYYNGEERAKGNILERFSAQQFPDLHSELNLSSLELGDSALYFCASSEGDANEKLFFGSGTQLSVL.

The rearrangement uses TRBV7-3 and TRBJ1-1; 8 bases match TRBD1. Germline loops: CDR1 SGHTA, CDR2 FQGTGA. There are 15 residues in the CDR3. With V trimmed by 7 bases and J by 0 bases, 7 bases remained unmatched. The DNA for the CDR3 is TGTGCCAGCACAAAGGACAGGGACATGAACACTGAAGCTTTCTTT. Amino acid sequence: CASTKDRDMNTEAFF.

The rearrangement uses TRBV6-1 and TRBJ1-5; D may be TRBD1 (5 bases). The CDR3 extends over 13 amino acids. Germline V gene sequence: CDR1 MNHNS, CDR2 SASEGT. V lost 7 bases, J lost 8 bases, and 15 bases lay in between. CDR3 amino acids: CASIAQGREPQHF. CDR3 DNA: TGTGCCAGCATCGCTCAGGGTCGGGAGCCCCAGCATTTT.

The chain carries TRBV30 and TRBJ2-5; D is ambiguous. Germline loops: CDR1 GTSNPN, CDR2 SVGIG (reference sequence). Trimming stripped 4 bases from V and 3 bases from J, with 12 bases between. The CDR3 loop spans 13 amino acids. Here the CDR3 DNA reads TGTGCCTGGAATTTCGTCCTGGAAGAGACCCAGTACTTC. Translated, it gives CAWNFVLEETQYF.

The chain is built from TRBV5-4 and TRBJ1-6, with D unclear. The CDR3 has 15 residues. The V gene lost 0 bases and the J gene lost 6 bases, with 10 bases spanning the gap. CDR1 SGHNT and CDR2 YYREEE come from the germline V gene (reference sequence). The CDR3 reads CASSLGPHSNSPLHF. As DNA, the CDR3 is TGTGCCAGCAGCTTGGGGCCCCACTCTAATTCACCCCTCCACTTT.

The CDR3 nucleotides are TGTGCCAGCTCACCTACGGTCGGAGCTCCCGCCTACGAGCAGTACTTC. It is translated as CASSPTVGAPAYEQYF. The rearrangement uses TRBV18 and TRBJ2-7; unclear D gene. Trimming removed 3 bases at V and 2 bases at J, with 17 bases between. CDR1 KGHSH and CDR2 LQKENI come from the germline V gene. CDR3 length: 16 residues.

The chain links TRBV4-1 to TRBJ2-5; 8 nucleotides match TRBD1. V lost 3 bases to trimming and J lost 2 bases; unmatched junction nucleotides: 11. Germline V gene lookup returns CDR1 MGHRA and CDR2 YSYEKL. The CDR3 covers 17 residues. The CDR3 is CASSHLGLGQAQETQYF. The CDR3 DNA sequence: TGCGCCAGCAGCCATCTAGGCTTGGGACAGGCTCAAGAGACCCAGTACTTC.

The J gene is TRBJ1-1, the V gene TRBV6-1; D uncertain. The V end lost 7 bases, the J end lost 4 bases, and 13 bases lay between the germline ends. Germline CDR1 and CDR2: MNHNS and SASEGT. The length of the CDR3 is 13 residues. CDR3 in DNA: TGTGCCAGCAAACAGCTCGGTGGCACTGAAGCTTTCTTT. This gives the protein CASKQLGGTEAFF.

The rearrangement links TRBV4-1 to TRBJ2-5, with D perhaps matching TRBD1 (5 bases). V lost 0 bases, J lost 5 bases, and 13 bases lay in between. The CDR3 is made up of 15 amino acids. Per the germline V gene, CDR1 is MGHRA and CDR2 is YSYEKL. The CDR3 region is CASSQEGGAWETQYF. CDR3 DNA: TGCGCCAGCAGCCAAGAAGGTGGGGCCTGGGAGACCCAGTACTTC.

The chain carries TRBV9 and TRBJ1-1; D is perhaps TRBD1 (5 bases). V lost 0 bases, J lost 1 base, and 10 bases lay in between. The germline gives CDR1 SGDLS, CDR2 YYNGEE. The length of the CDR3 is 15 residues. CDR3 region: CASSVGGTGNTEAFF. Written as DNA, the CDR3 is TGTGCCAGCAGCGTAGGGGGGACGGGGAACACTGAAGCTTTCTTT.

The chain uses TRBV7-3 and TRBJ1-1; TRBD1 might be the D (5 bases). Looked up from germline, CDR1 is SGHTA and CDR2 is FQGTGA. The CDR3 length is 15 residues. V lost 2 bases and J lost 0, with 10 bases in between. The CDR3 nucleotides are TGTGCCAGCAGCTTAGCGGGGCATATGAACACTGAAGCTTTCTTT. It encodes CASSLAGHMNTEAFF.